These 19 T cell receptor beta chains were sequenced from one sample in a study of blood T cell repertoires in COVID-19. This table comes from immunoSEQ multiplex PCR, and its TCRdb copy is limited to in-frame clones, with some not included. The table has around 270,000 clones, 84% seen once; the top ten hold more than 1.5%. The sample comprised peripheral blood. These receptor sequences come from a woman aged 40 to 50 who had recovered from COVID-19.

The chain links TRBV5-1 to TRBJ2-7; D perhaps matches TRBD2 (6 bases). The V end was cut by 4 bases, the J end by 1 base, with 12 bases between. The CDR3 totals 14 residues. CDR1 and CDR2 from the germline V gene are SGHRS and YFSETQ. CDR3 sequence reads: CASSLSAGSYEQYF. The DNA of the CDR3 is TGCGCCAGCAGCCTATCCGCGGGGTCCTACGAGCAGTACTTC. The variable domain in full, with the rest retrieved from reference TRBV5-1 and TRBJ2-7, is KAGVTQTPRYLIKTRGQQVTLSCSPISGHRSVSWYQQTPGQGLQFLFEYFSETQRNKGNFPGRFSGRQFSNSRSEMNVSTLELGDSALYLCASSLSAGSYEQYFGPGTRLTVT.

The chain couples TRBV4-1 to TRBJ1-5; maybe TRBD1 (6 bases). The CDR3 covers 17 residues. The V end was cut by 1 base, the J end by 0 bases, with 13 bases between. Germline CDR1 MGHRA, CDR2 YSYEKL. As DNA, the CDR3 is TGCGCCAGCAGCCAAGTGGACAGTCCGTATAGCAATCAGCCCCAGCATTTT. It encodes CASSQVDSPYSNQPQHF.

The rearrangement links TRBV3-1 (or the pseudogene TRBV3-2) to TRBJ2-5, with 8 bases matching TRBD1. CDR3 length: 15 amino acids. The junction had 9 bases not matched to a gene; V was cut back by 4 bases and J by 5 bases. CDR1 is LGHDT and CDR2 is YNNKEL in the germline V gene (reference sequence). The CDR3 protein is CASSLSGQGLETQYF. DNA for the CDR3: TGTGCCAGCAGCCTTAGCGGACAGGGTCTCGAGACCCAGTACTTC.

The CDR3 nucleotides read TGCGCCAGCAGTGAAGCAGGGACTAGCACAGATACGCAGTATTTT. Its protein is CASSEAGTSTDTQYF. The chain links TRBV10-2 to TRBJ2-3, with a tentative D call TRBD2 (6 bases). The CDR3 runs 15 residues. V was shortened by 3 bases and J by 0 bases, with 10 bases between the two germline ends. In germline, CDR1 is WSHSY, CDR2 SAAADI.

This clone was picked up one time. The genes are TRBV3-1 (or the pseudogene TRBV3-2) and TRBJ2-1, with 8 bases lining up with TRBD1. The CDR3 runs 15 residues. J was trimmed by 2 bases and V by 4 bases; bases with no gene match: 4. CDR1 and CDR2 (germline): LGHDT, YNNKEL (reference sequence). CDR3 amino acids: CASSPRTGTYNEQFF. The DNA for the CDR3 is TGTGCCAGCAGCCCCCGGACAGGGACCTACAATGAGCAGTTCTTC.

J is TRBJ1-1 and V is TRBV7-3; D remains unclear. Germline V lookup: CDR1 SGHTA, CDR2 FQGTGA. The CDR3 totals 14 residues. The germline V and J ends were trimmed by 2 bases and 4 bases, with 11 bases remaining between them. For the CDR3, the DNA is TGTGCCAGCAGCTTAGGTGGGTGGAGCACTGAAGCTTTCTTT. The encoded protein is CASSLGGWSTEAFF.

This chain links TRBV12-3 or TRBV12-4 with TRBJ2-2, with D possibly TRBD1 on 6 matching bases. CDR3 length: 13 amino acids. Trimming shortened V by 4 bases and J by 6 bases, and 9 bases separated the two germline ends. CDR3 coding DNA: TGTGCCAGCAGTTCCAGGGGACCCGGGGAGCTGTTTTTT. Translating it yields CASSSRGPGELFF.

The chain joins TRBV4-2 to TRBJ1-4; no definite D call. Between the trimmed V and J ends, which lost 0 bases and 7 bases, there was a span of 18 bases. This CDR3 spans 17 amino acids. Germline V gene data show CDR1 as LGHNA and CDR2 as YNFKEQ. The CDR3: CASSQDTLGRRGEKLFF. The DNA for the CDR3 is TGTGCCAGCAGCCAAGATACGTTGGGCAGGCGGGGTGAAAAACTGTTTTTT.

This clone has a single count. The chain joins TRBV19 to TRBJ1-4, with D perhaps TRBD1 (6 bases). The CDR3 extends over 15 amino acids. The V end lost 3 bases, the J end lost 4 bases, and 12 bases lay between the germline ends. The germline gives CDR1 LNHDA, CDR2 SQIVND (reference sequence). CDR3 DNA sequence: TGTGCCAGTAGTATCCGACAGGCTTATAATGAAAAACTGTTTTTT. Translating it yields CASSIRQAYNEKLFF.

The chain is built from TRBV5-6 and TRBJ1-1; possibly TRBD1 for D (5 bases). Germline assignment: CDR1 SGHDT and CDR2 YYEEEE. The V end lost 0 bases, the J end lost 7 bases, and 13 bases lay between the germline ends. CDR3 length equals 14 residues. The DNA of the CDR3 is TGTGCCAGCAGCTTGGTAGGCAGGGCCGTTGAAGCTTTCTTT. Translating it yields CASSLVGRAVEAFF.

This rearrangement joins TRBV2 to TRBJ1-1, with D perhaps matching TRBD1 (5 bases). Germline V gene lookup returns CDR1 SNHLY and CDR2 FYNNEI. This CDR3 comprises 15 residues. The V and J ends lost 4 bases and 3 bases respectively, with 15 bases between them. For the CDR3, the DNA is TGTGCCAGCAGTGTAATGGCAGGGATGGACACTGAAGCTTTCTTT. This sequence encodes CASSVMAGMDTEAFF. Together with reference TRBV2 and TRBJ1-1, the CDR3 gives the full variable domain: EPEVTQTPSHQVTQMGQEVILRCVPISNHLYFYWYRQILGQKVEFLVSFYNNEISEKSEIFDDQFSVERPDGSNFTLKIRSTKLEDSAMYFCASSVMAGMDTEAFFGQGTRLTVV.

This chain uses TRBV5-5 with TRBJ2-2; 8 bases are a match to TRBD1. This CDR3 comprises 16 residues. The germline CDR1 and CDR2 sequences are SGHKS and YYEKEE (reference sequence). V dropped 4 bases and J dropped 1; count of bases not matched to a gene: 6. The CDR3 nucleotides are TGTGCCAGCAGCCGTCTCGGGACAGGGAACACCGGGGAGCTGTTTTTT. Protein: CASSRLGTGNTGELFF.

This clone has more than one count but fewer than ten. This rearrangement joins TRBV7-9 to TRBJ1-4; tentatively, D is TRBD1 (5 bases). Germline V gene data show CDR1 as SEHNR and CDR2 as FQNEAQ (reference sequence). Trimming removed 4 bases from V and 7 bases from J, with 13 bases in between. The CDR3 totals 14 residues. The CDR3 spells CASSSLREAEKLFF. The DNA of the CDR3 is TGTGCCAGCAGCTCCCTCAGGGAGGCTGAAAAACTGTTTTTT.

The chain has TRBV14 and TRBJ1-1, with D possibly being TRBD1 (5 bases). Between the trimmed V and J ends, which lost 3 bases and 5 bases, there was a span of 13 bases. Germline V CDR1 and CDR2: SGHDN, FVKESK. The CDR3 totals 14 residues. The CDR3 reads CASSHRGAGTEAFF. The CDR3 DNA reads TGTGCCAGCAGCCATCGGGGCGCGGGAACTGAAGCTTTCTTT.

The chain combines TRBV9 with TRBJ2-3; maybe TRBD2 (7 bases). V was trimmed by 7 bases and J by 0 bases, leaving 15 bases between them. CDR3 size: 15 residues. Germline CDR1 SGDLS, CDR2 YYNGEE. The CDR3 coding sequence is TGTGCCAGCGGCCAGGGGCGGGGGAGCACAGATACGCAGTATTTT. Translation: CASGQGRGSTDTQYF. The variable domain in full, completed from reference TRBV9 and TRBJ2-3, reads DSGVTQTPKHLITATGQRVTLRCSPRSGDLSVYWYQQSLDQGLQFLIQYYNGEERAKGNILERFSAQQFPDLHSELNLSSLELGDSALYFCASGQGRGSTDTQYFGPGTRLTVL.

The chain joins TRBV27 to TRBJ1-1; D is uncertain. The germline V gene has CDR1 MNHEY and CDR2 SMNVEV (reference sequence). Trimming pared 7 bases from V and 2 bases from J, leaving 14 bases between. This CDR3 contains 14 residues. CDR3 bases: TGTGCCAGCACCTGGGGAGGGCCTAACACTGAAGCTTTCTTT. Its protein product is CASTWGGPNTEAFF.

This clone was seen at least ten times. V usage is TRBV11-3 and J usage is TRBJ2-5; TRBD2 agrees at 10 bases. This CDR3 contains 15 residues. Trimming cost V 4 bases and J 1 base; bases outside gene matches: 3. In germline, CDR1 is SGHNT, CDR2 YENEEA. As DNA, the CDR3 is TGTGCCAGCAGCTCGGGACTAGCGAGCCAAGAGACCCAGTACTTC. This sequence encodes CASSSGLASQETQYF.

The sample holds a few counts of this clone. CDR3 sequence: CASIKYGHNSPLHF. CDR3 bases: TGTGCCAGCATAAAATATGGGCATAATTCACCCCTCCACTTT. The rearrangement joins TRBV5-6 to TRBJ1-6; D unclear. The CDR3 consists of 14 residues. Trimming left V 6 bases short and J 5 bases short, with 12 bases between. In germline, CDR1 is SGHDT, CDR2 YYEEEE.

The gene calls are TRBV11-2 and TRBJ1-3; D gene unclear. V dropped 1 base and J dropped 0 bases, with 7 bases sitting between them. The germline V gene has CDR1 SGHAT and CDR2 FQNNGV. The CDR3 has 15 residues. The DNA of the CDR3 is TGTGCCAGCAGCTTAGGACTCCGCTCTGGAAACACCATATATTTT. Protein product: CASSLGLRSGNTIYF.